The sequence of this TCR beta chain was determined in a study of somatic mutations in cytotoxic T cells in rheumatoid arthritis. Produced via immunoSEQ multiplex PCR; TCRdb's table is partial and in-frame only. The table lists some 25,000 clones, less than 85% of them singletons. CDR3 length: 15 amino acids. Trimming shortened V by 1 base and J by 3 bases, and 13 bases separated the two germline ends. Looked up from germline, CDR1 is MNHNS and CDR2 is SASEGT. This sequence was found in a woman between 18 and 30 years old in good health. The sample comprised CD8+ T cells sorted from blood. This rearrangement joins TRBV6-1 to TRBJ2-7, with D possibly TRBD2 on 5 matching bases. CDR3: CASSEDRGSFYEQYF. CDR3 bases: TGTGCCAGCAGTGAAGATCGGGGAAGCTTCTACGAGCAGTACTTC.